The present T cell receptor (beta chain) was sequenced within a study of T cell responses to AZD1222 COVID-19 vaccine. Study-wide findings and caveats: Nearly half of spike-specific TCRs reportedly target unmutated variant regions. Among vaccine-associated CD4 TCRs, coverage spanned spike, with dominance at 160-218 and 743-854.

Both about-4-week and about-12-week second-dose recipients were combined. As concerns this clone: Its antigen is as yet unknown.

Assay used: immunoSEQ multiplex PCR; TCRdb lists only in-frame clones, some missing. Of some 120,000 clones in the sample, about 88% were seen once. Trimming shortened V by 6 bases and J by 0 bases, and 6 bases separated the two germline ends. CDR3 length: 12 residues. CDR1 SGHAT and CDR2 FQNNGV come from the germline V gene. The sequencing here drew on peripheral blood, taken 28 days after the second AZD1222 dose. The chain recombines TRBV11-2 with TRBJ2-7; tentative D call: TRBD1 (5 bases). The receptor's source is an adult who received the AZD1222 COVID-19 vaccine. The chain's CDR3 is CASRQASYEQYF. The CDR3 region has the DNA TGTGCCAGCAGACAGGCCTCCTACGAGCAGTACTTC.